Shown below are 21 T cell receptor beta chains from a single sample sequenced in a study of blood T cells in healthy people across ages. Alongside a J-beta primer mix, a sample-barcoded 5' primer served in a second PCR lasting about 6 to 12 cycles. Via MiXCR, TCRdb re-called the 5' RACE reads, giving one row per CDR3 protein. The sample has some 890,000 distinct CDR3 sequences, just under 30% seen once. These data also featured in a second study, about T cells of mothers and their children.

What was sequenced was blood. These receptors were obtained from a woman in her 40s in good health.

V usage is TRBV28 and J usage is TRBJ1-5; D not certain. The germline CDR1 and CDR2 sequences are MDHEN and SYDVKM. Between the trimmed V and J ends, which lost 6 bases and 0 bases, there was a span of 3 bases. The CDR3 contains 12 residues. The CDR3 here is CASSISNQPQHF. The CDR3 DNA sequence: TGTGCCAGCAGCATTAGCAATCAGCCCCAGCATTTT.

The CDR3 bases are TGTGCCAGCAGCGGACGGGGTTTAAATGAAAAACTGTTTTTT. Translating gives CASSGRGLNEKLFF. The chain couples TRBV7-2 to TRBJ1-4, with no clear D. Trimming took 5 bases from V and 5 from J, leaving 12 bases between them. Per germline, CDR1 SGHTA and CDR2 FQGNSA. This CDR3 contains 14 residues.

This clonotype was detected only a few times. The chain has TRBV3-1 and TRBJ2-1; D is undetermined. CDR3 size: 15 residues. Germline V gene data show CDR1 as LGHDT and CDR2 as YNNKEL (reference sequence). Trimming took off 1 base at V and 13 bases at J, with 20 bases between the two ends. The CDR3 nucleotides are TGTGCCAGCAGCCAAGGATTCTCCGATACAATGAAACAGTTCTTC. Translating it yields CASSQGFSDTMKQFF.

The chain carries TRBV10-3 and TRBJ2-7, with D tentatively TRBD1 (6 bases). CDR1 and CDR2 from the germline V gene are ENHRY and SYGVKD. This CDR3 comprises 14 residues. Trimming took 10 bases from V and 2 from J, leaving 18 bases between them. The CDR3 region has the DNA TGTGCCACGGCCGCTGGGGACACCACCTACGAGCAGTACTTC. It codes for CATAAGDTTYEQYF.

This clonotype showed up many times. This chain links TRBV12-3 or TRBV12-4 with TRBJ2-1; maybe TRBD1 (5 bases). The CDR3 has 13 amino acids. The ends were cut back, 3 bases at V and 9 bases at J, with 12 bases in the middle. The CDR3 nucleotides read TGTGCCAGCAGTTTTATGGGGCCGAGTGAGCAGTTCTTC. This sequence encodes CASSFMGPSEQFF.

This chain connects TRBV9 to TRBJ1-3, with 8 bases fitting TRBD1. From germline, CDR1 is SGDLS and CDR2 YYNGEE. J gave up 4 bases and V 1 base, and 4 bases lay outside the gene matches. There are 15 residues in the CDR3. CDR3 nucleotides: TGTGCCAGCAGCGTACAGGGGGCGGCGGGAAACACCATATATTTT. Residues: CASSVQGAAGNTIYF.

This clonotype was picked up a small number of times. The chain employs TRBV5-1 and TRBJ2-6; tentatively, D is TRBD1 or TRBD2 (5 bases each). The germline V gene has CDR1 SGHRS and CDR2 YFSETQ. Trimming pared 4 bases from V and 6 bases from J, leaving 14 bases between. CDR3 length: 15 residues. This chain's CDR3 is CASSKGPTAANVLTF. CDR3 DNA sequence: TGCGCCAGCAGCAAGGGACCAACTGCGGCCAACGTCCTGACTTTC.

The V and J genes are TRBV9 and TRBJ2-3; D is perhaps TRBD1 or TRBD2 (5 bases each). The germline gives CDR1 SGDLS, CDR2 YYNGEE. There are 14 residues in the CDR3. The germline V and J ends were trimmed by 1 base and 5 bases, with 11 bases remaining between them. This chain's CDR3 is CASSVYGARDTQYF. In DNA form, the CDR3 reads TGTGCCAGCAGCGTATACGGGGCGCGAGATACGCAGTATTTT.

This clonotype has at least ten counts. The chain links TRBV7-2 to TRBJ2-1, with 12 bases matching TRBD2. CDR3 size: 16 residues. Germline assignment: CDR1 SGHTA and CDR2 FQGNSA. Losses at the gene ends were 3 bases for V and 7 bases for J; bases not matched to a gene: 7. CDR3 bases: TGTGCCAGCAGCTTTCCGGGACTAGCGGGTTCGAATGAGCAGTTCTTC. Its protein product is CASSFPGLAGSNEQFF.

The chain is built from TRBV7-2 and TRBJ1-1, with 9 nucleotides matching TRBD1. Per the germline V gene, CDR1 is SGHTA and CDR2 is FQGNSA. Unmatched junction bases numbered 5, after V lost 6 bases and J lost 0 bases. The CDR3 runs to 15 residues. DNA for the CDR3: TGTGCCAGCAGGTCACAGGGGGCGATGAACACTGAAGCTTTCTTT. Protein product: CASRSQGAMNTEAFF. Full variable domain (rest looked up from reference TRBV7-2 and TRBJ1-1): GAGVSQSPSNKVTEKGKDVELRCDPISGHTALYWYRQSLGQGLEFLIYFQGNSAPDKSGLPSDRFSAERTGGSVSTLTIQRTQQEDSAVYLCASRSQGAMNTEAFFGQGTRLTVV.

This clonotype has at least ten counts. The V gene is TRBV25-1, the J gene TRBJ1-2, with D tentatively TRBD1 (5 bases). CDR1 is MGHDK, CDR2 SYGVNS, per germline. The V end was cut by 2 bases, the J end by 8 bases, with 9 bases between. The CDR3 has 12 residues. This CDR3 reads CASSEGRGGYTF. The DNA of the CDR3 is TGTGCCAGCAGTGAAGGGAGGGGCGGCTACACCTTC.

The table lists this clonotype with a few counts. For the CDR3, the DNA is TGTGCCAGTAGTATAGAAGGCGGGGGTTCCTACGAGCAGTACTTC. Translating gives CASSIEGGGSYEQYF. The chain recombines TRBV19 with TRBJ2-7; TRBD2 matches at 7 bases. The V gene's germline CDR1 is LNHDA and CDR2 SQIVND (reference sequence). V shed 0 bases, J shed 1 base, and the junction held 3 bases outside the gene matches. This CDR3 has 15 residues.

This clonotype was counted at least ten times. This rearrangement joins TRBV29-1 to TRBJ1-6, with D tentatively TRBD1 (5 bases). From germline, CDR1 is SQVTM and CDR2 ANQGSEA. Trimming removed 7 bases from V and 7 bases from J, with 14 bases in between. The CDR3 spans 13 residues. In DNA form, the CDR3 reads TGCAGCGCCCGTAGGGGTCCAAATTCACCCCTCCACTTT. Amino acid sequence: CSARRGPNSPLHF.

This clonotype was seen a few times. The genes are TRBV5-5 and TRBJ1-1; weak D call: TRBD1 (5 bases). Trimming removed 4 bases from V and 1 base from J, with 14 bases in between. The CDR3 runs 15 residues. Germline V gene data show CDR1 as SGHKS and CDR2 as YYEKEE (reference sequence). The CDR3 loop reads CASSETGLSNTEAFF. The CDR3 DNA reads TGTGCCAGCAGCGAGACGGGACTTTCGAACACTGAAGCTTTCTTT.

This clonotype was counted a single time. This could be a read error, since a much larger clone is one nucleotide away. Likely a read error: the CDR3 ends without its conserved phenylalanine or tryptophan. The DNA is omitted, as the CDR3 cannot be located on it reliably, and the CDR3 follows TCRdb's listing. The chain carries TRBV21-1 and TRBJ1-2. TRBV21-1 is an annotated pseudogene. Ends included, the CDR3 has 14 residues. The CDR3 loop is CASSKWAANYGYTC.

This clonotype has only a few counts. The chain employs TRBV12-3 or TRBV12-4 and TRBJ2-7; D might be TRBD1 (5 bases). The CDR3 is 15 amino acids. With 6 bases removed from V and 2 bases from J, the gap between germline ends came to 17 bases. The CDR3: CASSSLVGLTYEQYF. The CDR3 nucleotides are TGTGCCAGCAGCTCTCTAGTGGGGCTCACCTACGAGCAGTACTTC.

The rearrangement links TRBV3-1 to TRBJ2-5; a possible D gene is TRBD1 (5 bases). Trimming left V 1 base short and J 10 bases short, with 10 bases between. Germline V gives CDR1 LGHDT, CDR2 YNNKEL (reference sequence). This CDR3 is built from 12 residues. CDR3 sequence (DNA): TGTGCCAGCAGCCAAGGTGGACAAGGCCAGTACTTC. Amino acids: CASSQGGQGQYF.

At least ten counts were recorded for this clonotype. The CDR3 bases are TGTGCCAGCAGCTTCGAGCCGGGACAGGGTACCAACGAGCAGTACTTC. This sequence encodes CASSFEPGQGTNEQYF. The V gene is TRBV7-6, the J gene TRBJ2-7, with TRBD1 matching 9 bases. Trimming removed 3 bases from V and 5 bases from J; junction bases left unmatched: 11. The CDR3 consists of 16 residues. Germline V gives CDR1 SGHVS, CDR2 FNYEAQ.

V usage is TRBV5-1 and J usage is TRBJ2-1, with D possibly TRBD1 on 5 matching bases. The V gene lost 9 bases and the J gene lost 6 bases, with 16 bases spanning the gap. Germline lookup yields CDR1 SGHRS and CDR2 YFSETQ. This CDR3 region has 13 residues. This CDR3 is CATKWTNGNEQFF. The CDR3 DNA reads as TGCGCCACCAAATGGACAAATGGCAATGAGCAGTTCTTC.

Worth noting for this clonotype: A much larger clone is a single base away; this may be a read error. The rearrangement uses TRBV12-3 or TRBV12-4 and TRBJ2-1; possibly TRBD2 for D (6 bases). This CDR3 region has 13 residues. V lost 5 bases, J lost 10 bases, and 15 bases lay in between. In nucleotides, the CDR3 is TGTGCCAGCAGTCGGGACTTCCCCTACGAGCAGTTCTTC. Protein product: CASSRDFPYEQFF.

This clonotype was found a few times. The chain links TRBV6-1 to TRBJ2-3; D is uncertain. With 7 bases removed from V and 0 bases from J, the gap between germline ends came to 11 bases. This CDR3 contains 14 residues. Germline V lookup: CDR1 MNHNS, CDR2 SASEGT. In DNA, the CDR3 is TGTGCCAGCAAAGCCCTTTCTAGCACAGATACGCAGTATTTT. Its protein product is CASKALSSTDTQYF.